The clone carrying this TCR beta chain occurred many times. Its antigen is not identified. TCRdb analysed the reads with MiXCR anew, one entry per CDR3 protein. The sample yields under 200,000 distinct CDR3 sequences, about a tenth seen once. These data come from a study of T cell repertoires in cytomegalovirus infection. Across the whole study: Public signatures in TCR beta pointed to CMV infection and matching HLA type. General study findings and limits: CMV-specific TCR beta clonotypes restricted by HLA-C dominated the ex vivo response. Identification of carriers of CMV plus the relevant HLA was achieved through cumulative public TCR beta family frequency.

Trimming removed 1 base from V and 5 bases from J; junction bases left unmatched: 7. The germline CDR1 and CDR2 sequences are LGHNA and YSLEER. The CDR3 runs 17 residues. The chain recombines TRBV4-3 with TRBJ2-3, with 12 bases fitting TRBD2. Material for sequencing was PBMCs. The source is a human donor in good health (CMV status not recorded). Some clones in this sample may be carry-over from other donors' samples. As DNA, the CDR3 is TGCGCCAGCAGCCAAGGTCGGCCGGGACTAGCGGGAGATACGCAGTATTTT. This translates into CASSQGRPGLAGDTQYF.